This T cell receptor beta chain was sequenced in a study of PD-L1 blockade in urothelial cancer. At the level of the study: Prior chemotherapy ranged from 0 to 3 regimens per patient.

Sample time point: peripheral blood 6 weeks after treatment start. Patients had urothelial carcinoma that was locally advanced or metastatic. The CDR3 runs to 15 residues. Germline values: CDR1 SGHRS, CDR2 YFSETQ. V was shortened by 0 bases and J by 6 bases, with 16 bases between the two germline ends. Clones were read by immunoSEQ multiplex PCR, and TCRdb kept only the in-frame ones, dropping some. The sample lists around 50,000 clones, approximately 85% seen once, with more than 1.5% in the top ten. This clone appeared once. J is TRBJ2-7 and V is TRBV5-1, with D possibly being TRBD2 (6 bases). The receptor was isolated from a man over 45 with urothelial cancer. The material was PBMCs, obtained around atezolizumab (anti-PD-L1) treatment. CDR3 sequence reads: CASSLDRDSVTEQYF. Written as DNA, the CDR3 is TGCGCCAGCAGCTTGGACCGGGACTCAGTCACCGAGCAGTACTTC.